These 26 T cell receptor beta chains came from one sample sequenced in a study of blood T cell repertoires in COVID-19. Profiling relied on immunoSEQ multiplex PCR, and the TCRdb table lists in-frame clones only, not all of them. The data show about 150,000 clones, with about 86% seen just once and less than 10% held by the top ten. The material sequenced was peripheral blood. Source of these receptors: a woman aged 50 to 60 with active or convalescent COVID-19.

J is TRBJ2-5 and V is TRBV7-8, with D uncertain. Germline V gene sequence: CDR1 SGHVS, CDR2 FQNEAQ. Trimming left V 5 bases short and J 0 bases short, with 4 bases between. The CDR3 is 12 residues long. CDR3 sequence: CASSADQETQYF. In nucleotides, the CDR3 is TGTGCCAGCAGCGCGGACCAAGAGACCCAGTACTTC.

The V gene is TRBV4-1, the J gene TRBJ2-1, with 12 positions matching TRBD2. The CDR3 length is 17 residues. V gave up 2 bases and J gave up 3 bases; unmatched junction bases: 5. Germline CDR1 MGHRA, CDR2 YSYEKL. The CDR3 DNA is TGCGCCAGCAGCCAAAAGAGACTAGCGGGGGACTACAATGAGCAGTTCTTC. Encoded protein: CASSQKRLAGDYNEQFF.

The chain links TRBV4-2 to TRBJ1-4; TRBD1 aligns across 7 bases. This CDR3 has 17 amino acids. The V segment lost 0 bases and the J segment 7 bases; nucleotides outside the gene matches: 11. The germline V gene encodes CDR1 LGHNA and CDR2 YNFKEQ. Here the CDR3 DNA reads TGTGCCAGCAGCCAAGAGTACTTAGGAGGGGGCGGTGAAAAACTGTTTTTT. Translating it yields CASSQEYLGGGGEKLFF.

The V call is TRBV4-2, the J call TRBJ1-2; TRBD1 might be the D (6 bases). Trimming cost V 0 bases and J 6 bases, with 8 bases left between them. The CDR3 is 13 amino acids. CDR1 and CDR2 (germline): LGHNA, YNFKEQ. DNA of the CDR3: TGTGCCAGCAGCCAAGAAGGGGGGGATGGCTACACCTTC. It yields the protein CASSQEGGDGYTF.

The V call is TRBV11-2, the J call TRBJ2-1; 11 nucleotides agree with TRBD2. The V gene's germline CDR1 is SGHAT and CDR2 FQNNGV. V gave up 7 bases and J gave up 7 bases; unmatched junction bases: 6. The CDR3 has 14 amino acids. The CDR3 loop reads CASNTGLAVNEQFF. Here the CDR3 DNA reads TGTGCCAGCAACACGGGACTAGCGGTTAATGAGCAGTTCTTC.

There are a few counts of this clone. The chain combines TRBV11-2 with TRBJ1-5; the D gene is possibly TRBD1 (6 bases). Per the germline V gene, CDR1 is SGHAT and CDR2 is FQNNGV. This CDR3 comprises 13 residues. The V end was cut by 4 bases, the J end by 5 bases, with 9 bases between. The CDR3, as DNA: TGTGCCAGCAGCTCACAGGGAGATCAGCCCCAGCATTTT. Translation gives CASSSQGDQPQHF. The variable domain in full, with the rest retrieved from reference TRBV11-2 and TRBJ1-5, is EAGVAQSPRYKIIEKRQSVAFWCNPISGHATLYWYQQILGQGPKLLIQFQNNGVVDDSQLPKDRFSAERLKGVDSTLKIQPAKLEDSAVYLCASSSQGDQPQHFGDGTRLSIL.

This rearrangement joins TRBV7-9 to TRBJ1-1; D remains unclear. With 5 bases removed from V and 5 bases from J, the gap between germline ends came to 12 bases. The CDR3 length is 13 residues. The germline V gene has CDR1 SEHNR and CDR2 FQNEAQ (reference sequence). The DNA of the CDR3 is TGTGCCAGCAGCCTTCGGACGGGAACTGAAGCTTTCTTT. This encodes CASSLRTGTEAFF.

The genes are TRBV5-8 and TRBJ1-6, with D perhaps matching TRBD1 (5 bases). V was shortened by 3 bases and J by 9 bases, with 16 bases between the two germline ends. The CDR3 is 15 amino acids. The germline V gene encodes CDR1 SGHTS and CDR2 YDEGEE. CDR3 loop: CASSSQLGQGSPLHF. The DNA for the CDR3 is TGTGCCAGCAGCTCGCAGCTGGGGCAGGGTTCACCCCTCCACTTT.

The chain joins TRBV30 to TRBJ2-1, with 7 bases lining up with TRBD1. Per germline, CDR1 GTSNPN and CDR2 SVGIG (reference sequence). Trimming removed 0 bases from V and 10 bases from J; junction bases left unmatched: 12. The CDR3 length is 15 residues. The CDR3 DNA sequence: TGTGCCTGGAGTGTATGGACAGGCGGTTTCGTAGAGCAGTTCTTC. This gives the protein CAWSVWTGGFVEQFF.

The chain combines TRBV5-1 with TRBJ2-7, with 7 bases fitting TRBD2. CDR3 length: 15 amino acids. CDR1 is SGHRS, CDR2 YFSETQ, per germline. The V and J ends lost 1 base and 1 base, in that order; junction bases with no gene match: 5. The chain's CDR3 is CASSLLGTNSYEQYF. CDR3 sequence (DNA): TGCGCCAGCAGCTTGTTGGGGACTAATTCCTACGAGCAGTACTTC.

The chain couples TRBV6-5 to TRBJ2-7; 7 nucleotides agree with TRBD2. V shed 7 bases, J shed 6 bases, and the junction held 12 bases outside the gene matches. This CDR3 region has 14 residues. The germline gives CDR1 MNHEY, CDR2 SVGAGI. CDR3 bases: TGTGCCAGCACCCGAGAGGGAGGGGTCGCCGAGCAGTACTTC. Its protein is CASTREGGVAEQYF.

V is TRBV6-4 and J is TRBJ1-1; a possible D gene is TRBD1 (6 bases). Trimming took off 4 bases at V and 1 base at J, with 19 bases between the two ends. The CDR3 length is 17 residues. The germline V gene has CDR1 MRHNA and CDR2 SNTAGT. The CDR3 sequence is CASSVDRFGTPNTEAFF. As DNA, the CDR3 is TGTGCCAGCAGTGTCGACAGGTTCGGAACACCGAACACTGAAGCTTTCTTT.

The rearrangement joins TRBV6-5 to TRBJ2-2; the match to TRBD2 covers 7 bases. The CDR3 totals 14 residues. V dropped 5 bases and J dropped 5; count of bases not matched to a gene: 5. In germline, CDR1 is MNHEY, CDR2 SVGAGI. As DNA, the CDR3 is TGTGCCAGCAGTATTACGGGGGGAACCGGGGAGCTGTTTTTT. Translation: CASSITGGTGELFF.

The CDR3 loop reads CASTPNPRTGDMNTEAFF. The DNA for the CDR3 is TGTGCCAGCACCCCGAACCCCCGGACAGGGGACATGAACACTGAAGCTTTCTTT. The chain carries TRBV6-2 or TRBV6-3 and TRBJ1-1; 9 bases map to TRBD1. The CDR3 extends over 18 amino acids. Germline values: CDR1 MNHEY, CDR2 SVGEGT. V dropped 7 bases and J dropped 0; count of bases not matched to a gene: 15.

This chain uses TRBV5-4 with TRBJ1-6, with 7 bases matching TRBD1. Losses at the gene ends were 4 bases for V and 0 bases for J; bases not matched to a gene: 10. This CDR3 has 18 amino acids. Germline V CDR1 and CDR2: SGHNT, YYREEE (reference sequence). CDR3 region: CASSIRRDSSSYNSPLHF. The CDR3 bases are TGTGCCAGCAGCATACGACGGGACAGTAGCTCCTATAATTCACCCCTCCACTTT. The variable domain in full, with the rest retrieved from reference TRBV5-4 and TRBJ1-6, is ETGVTQSPTHLIKTRGQQVTLRCSSQSGHNTVSWYQQALGQGPQFIFQYYREEENGRGNFPPRFSGLQFPNYSSELNVNALELDDSALYLCASSIRRDSSSYNSPLHFGNGTRLTVT.

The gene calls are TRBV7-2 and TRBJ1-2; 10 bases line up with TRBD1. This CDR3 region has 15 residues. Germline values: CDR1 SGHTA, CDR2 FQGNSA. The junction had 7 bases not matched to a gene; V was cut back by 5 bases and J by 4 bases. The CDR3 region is CASSLTGGFGYGYTF. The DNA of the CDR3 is TGTGCCAGCAGCCTGACAGGGGGCTTCGGCTATGGCTACACCTTC.

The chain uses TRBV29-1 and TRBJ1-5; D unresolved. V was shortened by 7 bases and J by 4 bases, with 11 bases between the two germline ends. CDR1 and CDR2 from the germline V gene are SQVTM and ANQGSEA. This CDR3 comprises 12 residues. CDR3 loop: CSALSGNQPQHF. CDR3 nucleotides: TGCAGCGCCCTATCGGGGAATCAGCCCCAGCATTTT.

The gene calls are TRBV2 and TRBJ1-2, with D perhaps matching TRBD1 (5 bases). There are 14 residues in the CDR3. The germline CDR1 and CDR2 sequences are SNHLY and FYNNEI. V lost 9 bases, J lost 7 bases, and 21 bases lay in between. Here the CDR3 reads CARPPGGGTPGYTF. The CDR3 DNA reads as TGTGCCAGACCTCCCGGGGGGGGAACCCCTGGCTACACCTTC.

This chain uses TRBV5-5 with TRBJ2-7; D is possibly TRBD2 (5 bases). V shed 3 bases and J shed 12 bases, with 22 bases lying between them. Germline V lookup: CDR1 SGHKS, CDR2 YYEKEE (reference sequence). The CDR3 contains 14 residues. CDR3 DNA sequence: TGTGCCAGCAGCTCAACTACGGACGGGGAAAATCGGTACTTC. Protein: CASSSTTDGENRYF.

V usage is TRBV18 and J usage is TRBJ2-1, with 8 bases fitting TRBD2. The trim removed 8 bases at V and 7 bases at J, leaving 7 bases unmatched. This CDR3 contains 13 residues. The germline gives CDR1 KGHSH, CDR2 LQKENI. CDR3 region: CASQGLEENEQFF. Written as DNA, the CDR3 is TGTGCCAGCCAGGGACTAGAGGAGAATGAGCAGTTCTTC.

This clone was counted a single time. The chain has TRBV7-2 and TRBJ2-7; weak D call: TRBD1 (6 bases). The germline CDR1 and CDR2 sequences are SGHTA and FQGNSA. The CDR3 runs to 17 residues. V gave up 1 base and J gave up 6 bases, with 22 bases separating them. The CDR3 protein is CASSLERVGRGNLEQYF. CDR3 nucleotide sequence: TGTGCCAGCAGCTTAGAGAGGGTTGGCAGGGGCAATCTCGAGCAGTACTTC.

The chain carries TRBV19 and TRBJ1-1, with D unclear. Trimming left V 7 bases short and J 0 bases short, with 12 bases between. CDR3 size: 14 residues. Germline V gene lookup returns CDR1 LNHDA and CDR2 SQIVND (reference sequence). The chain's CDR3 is CASIPAGMNTEAFF. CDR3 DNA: TGTGCCAGTATCCCTGCGGGTATGAACACTGAAGCTTTCTTT.

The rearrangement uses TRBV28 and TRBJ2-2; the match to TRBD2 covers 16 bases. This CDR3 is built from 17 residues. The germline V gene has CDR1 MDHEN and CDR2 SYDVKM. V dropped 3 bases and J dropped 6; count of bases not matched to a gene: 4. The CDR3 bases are TGTGCCAGCAGTTTTACGGGGACTAGCGGGAGGGCCGGGGAGCTGTTTTTT. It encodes CASSFTGTSGRAGELFF.

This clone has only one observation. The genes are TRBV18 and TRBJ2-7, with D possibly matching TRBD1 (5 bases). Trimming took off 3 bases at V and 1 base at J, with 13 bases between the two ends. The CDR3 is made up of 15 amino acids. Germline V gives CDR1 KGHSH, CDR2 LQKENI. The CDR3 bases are TGTGCCAGCTCACCCCCGAACAGGCAATCCTACGAGCAGTACTTC. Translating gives CASSPPNRQSYEQYF. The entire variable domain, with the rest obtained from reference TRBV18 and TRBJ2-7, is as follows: NAGVMQNPRHLVRRRGQEARLRCSPMKGHSHVYWYRQLPEEGLKFMVYLQKENIIDESGMPKERFSAEFPKEGPSILRIQQVVRGDSAAYFCASSPPNRQSYEQYFGPGTRLTVT.

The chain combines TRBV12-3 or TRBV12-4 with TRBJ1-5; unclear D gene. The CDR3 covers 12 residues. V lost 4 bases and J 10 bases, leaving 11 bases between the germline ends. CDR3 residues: CASSSAADPQHF. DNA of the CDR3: TGTGCCAGCAGTTCAGCAGCGGACCCCCAGCATTTT.

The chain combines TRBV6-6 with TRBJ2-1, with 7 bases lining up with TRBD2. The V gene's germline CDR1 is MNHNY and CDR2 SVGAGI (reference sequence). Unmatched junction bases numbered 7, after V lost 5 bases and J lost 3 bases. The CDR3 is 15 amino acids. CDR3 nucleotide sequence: TGTGCCAGCAGTACCGGGACTACCGGCTACAATGAGCAGTTCTTC. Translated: CASSTGTTGYNEQFF.